The rows below give T cell receptor beta chains drawn from one sample of a study of PD-1 blockade in mismatch repair-deficient tumors. Their cognate antigens are unknown. Sequencing was performed with immunoSEQ multiplex PCR; in TCRdb, only in-frame clones are kept and a portion is missing. Among roughly 15,000 clones listed, roughly four fifths were seen once. Here the sequenced sample was cells cultured in vitro, taken from a patient treated with pembrolizumab. The receptor source for this set is an adult with mismatch repair-deficient cancer. Each CDR3 is given with its conserved first and last residue. D genes are given only for firm matches. Some rows mark clone size as missing; the rest say once, few, many or name a class of expanded clone.

v_gene	abundance	j_gene	d_gene	CDR3aa	CDR3nt
TRBV7-8	few	TRBJ1-1	NA	CASMSRAGEAFF	TGTGCCAGCATGAGCAGGGCTGGAGAAGCTTTCTTT
TRBV29-1	few	TRBJ2-2	NA	CSVVGLVTSGELFF	TGCAGCGTTGTGGGGCTAGTCACCTCCGGGGAGCTGTTTTTT
TRBV5-1	NA	TRBJ2-1	TRBD1	CASRDPGTGDNEQFF	TGCGCCAGCAGGGACCCCGGGACAGGGGACAATGAGCAGTTCTTC
TRBV5-1	NA	TRBJ2-7	NA	CASSLVPGASYEQYF	TGCGCCAGCAGCTTGGTGCCGGGCGCGTCCTACGAGCAGTACTTC
TRBV9	NA	TRBJ2-1	NA	CASSPWDIDNEQFF	TGTGCCAGCAGCCCTTGGGACATTGACAATGAGCAGTTCTTC
TRBV28	NA	TRBJ1-1	NA	CASSSAARITNTEAFF	TGTGCCAGCAGTTCCGCGGCCCGCATTACGAACACTGAAGCTTTCTTT
TRBV4-1	NA	TRBJ2-3	TRBD2	CASSLSGLGIVGTQYF	TGCGCCAGCAGCCTGTCAGGACTAGGGATTGTGGGAACGCAGTATTTT
TRBV6-1	NA	TRBJ1-3	NA	CASSEADGEGNTIYF	TGTGCCAGCAGTGAAGCGGACGGGGAGGGAAACACCATATATTTT
TRBV7-3	NA	TRBJ1-1	NA	CASSAYRVNTEAFF	TGTGCCAGCAGCGCCTACAGGGTGAACACTGAAGCTTTCTTT
TRBV5-1	NA	TRBJ2-7	NA	CASSLALAGEPYEQYF	TGCGCCAGCAGCTTGGCTCTAGCCGGAGAACCCTACGAGCAGTACTTC
TRBV30	NA	TRBJ2-7	TRBD1	CAWSVDRGWYEQYF	TGTGCCTGGAGTGTCGACAGGGGGTGGTACGAGCAGTACTTC